These T cell receptor beta chains were read from a single sample in a study of shared clonotypes between healthy human individuals. Here immunoSEQ multiplex PCR was the method, and the copy in TCRdb shows in-frame clones only, minus some. The sample includes a few million clones, over 85% of them seen just once. Sequenced material: naive CD4+ T cells sorted from blood. Receptors originate from a man younger than 35 in good health. The CDR3 runs from the conserved cysteine through the conserved F or W. The order of the fields is J gene, V gene, D gene, clone size, CDR3 DNA, CDR3 protein. D genes are given only for firm matches. A clone size is listed for some rows: how often the clone was seen (once, few, many), or a class if it is expanded.

j_gene: TRBJ1-1; v_gene: TRBV9; d_gene: -; abundance: few; CDR3nt: TGTGCCAGCAGCTCATCGGCTGGGGTTATGAACACTGAAGCTTTCTTT; CDR3aa: CASSSSAGVMNTEAFF
j_gene: TRBJ1-2; v_gene: TRBV30; d_gene: -; abundance: -; CDR3nt: TGTGCCTGGAGTGTATTGATGAGCTATGGCTACACCTTC; CDR3aa: CAWSVLMSYGYTF
j_gene: TRBJ2-7; v_gene: TRBV20-1; d_gene: -; abundance: -; CDR3nt: TGCAGTGCTGAAAGGGGATACGAGCAGTACTTC; CDR3aa: CSAERGYEQYF
j_gene: TRBJ2-1; v_gene: TRBV4-1; d_gene: TRBD2; abundance: -; CDR3nt: TGCGCCAGCAGCAGACTAGCGGGGGGCTCCTCCTACAATGAGCAGTTCTTC; CDR3aa: CASSRLAGGSSYNEQFF
j_gene: TRBJ2-1; v_gene: TRBV9; d_gene: -; abundance: -; CDR3nt: TGTGCCAGCAGCGTAGCTACGAGGGGGGATATCGGTGAGCAGTTCTTC; CDR3aa: CASSVATRGDIGEQFF
j_gene: TRBJ2-1; v_gene: TRBV10-3; d_gene: TRBD2; abundance: -; CDR3nt: TGTGCCATCAGTGGCCTAGCGAGCGGGGGACATGAGCAGTTCTTC; CDR3aa: CAISGLASGGHEQFF
j_gene: TRBJ2-2; v_gene: TRBV27; d_gene: -; abundance: -; CDR3nt: TGTGCCAGCAGACGCCGGAGCTCGTCCTCCGGACCCGGGGAGCTGTTTTTT; CDR3aa: CASRRRSSSSGPGELFF
j_gene: TRBJ2-3; v_gene: TRBV5-4; d_gene: -; abundance: -; CDR3nt: TGTGCCAGCAGCGCGACGGATACGCAGTATTTT; CDR3aa: CASSATDTQYF
j_gene: TRBJ1-5; v_gene: TRBV5-6; d_gene: -; abundance: -; CDR3nt: TGTGCCAGCAGCTTCCGGGCGGTCGCCAATCAGCCCCAGCATTTT; CDR3aa: CASSFRAVANQPQHF
j_gene: TRBJ2-7; v_gene: TRBV6-1; d_gene: -; abundance: -; CDR3nt: TGTGCCAGCAGTGAATCTGGGCAGCACTACGAGCAGTACTTC; CDR3aa: CASSESGQHYEQYF
j_gene: TRBJ1-5; v_gene: TRBV7-2; d_gene: -; abundance: few; CDR3nt: TGTGCCAGCAGCTTAGACAGGATTCAGCCCCAGCATTTT; CDR3aa: CASSLDRIQPQHF
j_gene: TRBJ2-1; v_gene: TRBV6-5; d_gene: -; abundance: -; CDR3nt: TGTGCCAGCAGGTCAGATTCCTCCTACAATGAGCAGTTCTTC; CDR3aa: CASRSDSSYNEQFF
j_gene: TRBJ2-3; v_gene: TRBV7-3; d_gene: TRBD2; abundance: -; CDR3nt: TGTGCCAGCAGCTCCGGACTAGCGACGCAGTATTTT; CDR3aa: CASSSGLATQYF
j_gene: TRBJ2-7; v_gene: TRBV20-1; d_gene: -; abundance: -; CDR3nt: TGCAGTGCGGATCCGGGATACGAGCAGTACTTC; CDR3aa: CSADPGYEQYF
j_gene: TRBJ2-5; v_gene: TRBV28; d_gene: -; abundance: -; CDR3nt: TGTGCCAGCAGTTTAAGCTGGGGACTGTACCAAGAGACCCAGTACTTC; CDR3aa: CASSLSWGLYQETQYF
j_gene: TRBJ2-7; v_gene: TRBV28; d_gene: -; abundance: -; CDR3nt: TGTGCCAGCAGTTTATCCCCCCACGAGCAGTACTTC; CDR3aa: CASSLSPHEQYF
j_gene: TRBJ2-2; v_gene: TRBV10-3; d_gene: TRBD1; abundance: -; CDR3nt: TGTGCCATCAGAACGATTTCGGGACAGGGGGTCACCGGGGAGCTGTTTTTT; CDR3aa: CAIRTISGQGVTGELFF
j_gene: TRBJ1-2; v_gene: TRBV28; d_gene: -; abundance: once; CDR3nt: TGTGCCAGCAGGGAACCGACAGGTTACTATGGCTACACCTTC; CDR3aa: CASREPTGYYGYTF
j_gene: TRBJ1-1; v_gene: TRBV2; d_gene: -; abundance: few; CDR3nt: TGTGCCAGCTTGATACGGAACACTGAAGCTTTCTTT; CDR3aa: CASLIRNTEAFF
j_gene: TRBJ2-7; v_gene: TRBV28; d_gene: -; abundance: once; CDR3nt: TGTGCCAGCAGTTTATCCCCTAAATACGAGCAGTACTTC; CDR3aa: CASSLSPKYEQYF
j_gene: TRBJ1-2; v_gene: TRBV19; d_gene: -; abundance: -; CDR3nt: TGTGCCAGTAATTCCGGGACAACTAACTATGGCTACACCTTC; CDR3aa: CASNSGTTNYGYTF
j_gene: TRBJ1-1; v_gene: TRBV5-1; d_gene: -; abundance: -; CDR3nt: TGCGCCAGCAGCCGAGGGCGTGGGGGTTTGAACACTGAAGCTTTCTTT; CDR3aa: CASSRGRGGLNTEAFF
j_gene: TRBJ2-7; v_gene: TRBV11-2; d_gene: -; abundance: -; CDR3nt: TGTGCCAGCAGCTTATCTTCCAGGGGTGGCCCTACGACCTACGAGCAGTACTTC; CDR3aa: CASSLSSRGGPTTYEQYF
j_gene: TRBJ1-4; v_gene: TRBV18; d_gene: -; abundance: -; CDR3nt: TGTGCCAGCTCACCACCCGGGCTGAATGAAAAACTGTTTTTT; CDR3aa: CASSPPGLNEKLFF
j_gene: TRBJ2-1; v_gene: TRBV11-3; d_gene: -; abundance: -; CDR3nt: TGTGCCAGCAGCCAAAAGGTTGGGGAGCAGTTCTTC; CDR3aa: CASSQKVGEQFF
j_gene: TRBJ2-4; v_gene: TRBV10-2; d_gene: TRBD2; abundance: -; CDR3nt: TGCGCCAGCAGTGAGGGACTAGGAAACATTCAGTACTTC; CDR3aa: CASSEGLGNIQYF
j_gene: TRBJ2-2; v_gene: TRBV4-3; d_gene: TRBD2; abundance: -; CDR3nt: TGCGCCAGCAGCCAGACCGGGACTAGCCCCACCGGGGAGCTGTTTTTT; CDR3aa: CASSQTGTSPTGELFF
j_gene: TRBJ1-5; v_gene: TRBV4-1; d_gene: -; abundance: -; CDR3nt: TGCGCCAGCAGCCAAGATTCTCCAACAGGCAATCAGCCCCAGCATTTT; CDR3aa: CASSQDSPTGNQPQHF
j_gene: TRBJ1-2; v_gene: TRBV7-9; d_gene: TRBD1; abundance: -; CDR3nt: TGTGCCAGCAGCCCCGGGACAGAGTATGGCTACACCTTC; CDR3aa: CASSPGTEYGYTF
j_gene: TRBJ2-1; v_gene: TRBV27; d_gene: TRBD2; abundance: once; CDR3nt: TGTGCCAGCAGTTTTGCGGGACTAGCGGGAGGGAGCTCCTACAATGAGCAGTTCTTC; CDR3aa: CASSFAGLAGGSSYNEQFF
j_gene: TRBJ2-2; v_gene: TRBV9; d_gene: -; abundance: once; CDR3nt: TGTGCCAGCAGGGTCGGAGGGAGCCCGAACACCGGGGAGCTGTTTTTT; CDR3aa: CASRVGGSPNTGELFF
j_gene: TRBJ2-4; v_gene: TRBV5-1; d_gene: -; abundance: -; CDR3nt: TGCGCCAGCAGCGAGGACGGAAACATTCAGTACTTC; CDR3aa: CASSEDGNIQYF
j_gene: TRBJ1-1; v_gene: TRBV5-6; d_gene: -; abundance: -; CDR3nt: TGTGCCAGCAGCTTGTCTTCGGGCGAAACTGAAGCTTTCTTT; CDR3aa: CASSLSSGETEAFF
j_gene: TRBJ1-1; v_gene: TRBV9; d_gene: -; abundance: -; CDR3nt: TGTGCCAGCAGCGGGAGTCCCGGAACTGAAGCTTTCTTT; CDR3aa: CASSGSPGTEAFF
j_gene: TRBJ2-2; v_gene: TRBV30; d_gene: -; abundance: -; CDR3nt: TGTGCCTGGAGTGTAGGAAGCGGGGAGCTGTTTTTT; CDR3aa: CAWSVGSGELFF
j_gene: TRBJ2-1; v_gene: TRBV29-1; d_gene: -; abundance: -; CDR3nt: TGCAGCGTTGGAGGACAGCTCAGCTCCTACAATGAGCAGTTCTTC; CDR3aa: CSVGGQLSSYNEQFF
j_gene: TRBJ2-2; v_gene: TRBV28; d_gene: -; abundance: -; CDR3nt: TGTGCCAGCAGTTTACGGAGGGGCGTCGGGGAGCTGTTTTTT; CDR3aa: CASSLRRGVGELFF
j_gene: TRBJ2-1; v_gene: TRBV6-6; d_gene: TRBD2; abundance: -; CDR3nt: TGTGCCAGCAGGCCTGCTAGCGGCAATGAGCAGTTCTTC; CDR3aa: CASRPASGNEQFF
j_gene: TRBJ2-1; v_gene: TRBV7-2; d_gene: -; abundance: -; CDR3nt: TGTGCCAGCAGCCCCACCTTTAGTAACCCCTACAATGAGCAGTTCTTC; CDR3aa: CASSPTFSNPYNEQFF